The sample holds a few counts of the clone carrying this T cell receptor beta chain. Its antigen is as yet unknown. The germline gives CDR1 LGHNA, CDR2 YSLEER. This CDR3 has 15 residues. Trimming removed 4 bases from V and 5 bases from J; junction bases left unmatched: 8. One entry per CDR3 protein results from TCRdb running MiXCR on the RT-PCR reads. The profile covers around 520,000 distinct CDR3 sequences, with 25% appearing a single time and 1.9% taken by the ten largest. The data originate from a study of response to subunit inactivated influenza vaccine. General study findings and limits: The study's authors posited that every seasonal influenza vaccination enlists few new T cells.

This rearrangement joins TRBV4-3 to TRBJ2-1, with 7 bases aligning to TRBD2. The TCR was taken from a man in his forties or fifties who received an inactivated influenza vaccine. Here the sequenced sample was CD4+ T cells sorted from PBMCs, taken more than 4 days after vaccination. For the CDR3, the DNA is TGCGCCAGCAGCCCCCGACTAGCCCCGAACAATGAGCAGTTCTTC. Encoded protein: CASSPRLAPNNEQFF.